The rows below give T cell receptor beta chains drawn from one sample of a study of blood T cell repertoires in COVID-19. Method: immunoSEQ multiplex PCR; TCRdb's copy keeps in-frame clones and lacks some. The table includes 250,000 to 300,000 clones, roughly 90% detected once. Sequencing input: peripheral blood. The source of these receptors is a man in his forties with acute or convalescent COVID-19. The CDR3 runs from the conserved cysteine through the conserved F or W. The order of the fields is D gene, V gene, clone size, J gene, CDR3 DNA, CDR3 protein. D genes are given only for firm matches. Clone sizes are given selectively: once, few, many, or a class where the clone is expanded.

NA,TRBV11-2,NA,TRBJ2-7,TGTGCCAGCAGCCACAATAGCCCCTTCTACGAGCAGTACTTC,CASSHNSPFYEQYF
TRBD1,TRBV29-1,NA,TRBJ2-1,TGCAGCGTTGAAGACCTTCGGGACAGACAGTTCTTC,CSVEDLRDRQFF
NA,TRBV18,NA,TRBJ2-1,TGTGCCAGCTCACCATTCAACCCCGCGTCTATCAATGAGCAGTTCTTC,CASSPFNPASINEQFF
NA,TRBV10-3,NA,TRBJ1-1,TGTGCCATCAGTGGAAGTCCGGGGGCTGAAGCTTTCTTT,CAISGSPGAEAFF
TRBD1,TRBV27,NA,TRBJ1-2,TGTGCCAGCAGTATCGGACAGGGGCTTGGCTACACCTTC,CASSIGQGLGYTF
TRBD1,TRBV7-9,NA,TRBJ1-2,TGTGCCAGCAGCTTAAAGGCTATGGACAGGGGCCGGGGCTACACCTTC,CASSLKAMDRGRGYTF
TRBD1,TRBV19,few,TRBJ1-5,TGTGCCAGTAGCATTACAGGGGACAATCAGCCCCAGCATTTT,CASSITGDNQPQHF
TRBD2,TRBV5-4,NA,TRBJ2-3,TGTGCCAGCAGAGCCGGGGGGACAGATACGCAGTATTTT,CASRAGGTDTQYF
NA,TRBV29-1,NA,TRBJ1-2,TGCAGCGCCGGCTCCAGGAGCGGATATGGCTACACCTTC,CSAGSRSGYGYTF
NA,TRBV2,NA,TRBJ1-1,TGTGCCAGCAGTCGGGAGGCATCGACTGAAGCTTTCTTT,CASSREASTEAFF
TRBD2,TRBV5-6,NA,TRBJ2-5,TGTGCCAGCAGCTTAGCGGGATCTCCAGAGACCCAGTACTTC,CASSLAGSPETQYF
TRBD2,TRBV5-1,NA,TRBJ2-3,TGCGCCAGCAGCGGGGGGAGGGGTCCGACAGATACGCAGTATTTT,CASSGGRGPTDTQYF
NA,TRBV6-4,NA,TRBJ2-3,TGTGCCAGCAGTGAGGCAGGGTTAGGGGATACGCAGTATTTT,CASSEAGLGDTQYF
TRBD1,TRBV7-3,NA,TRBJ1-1,TGTGCCAGCAGCTCAGGGACAGGGAGTTACCCTTTCTTT,CASSSGTGSYPFF
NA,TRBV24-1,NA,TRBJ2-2,TGTGCCACCAGTGATCCGACAACGAACACCGGGGAGCTGTTTTTT,CATSDPTTNTGELFF
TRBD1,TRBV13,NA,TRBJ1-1,TGTGCCAGCAGCCCCCCGGGACAGGGGGCGGACACTGAAGCTTTCTTT,CASSPPGQGADTEAFF
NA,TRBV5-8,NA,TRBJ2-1,TGTGCCAGCGGCACTACTGAGCAGTTCTTC,CASGTTEQFF
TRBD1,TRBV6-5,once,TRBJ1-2,TGTGCCAGTGAGAGCGCAAGGAAGGGACAGGGGGGAGAAACCTTC,CASESARKGQGGETF
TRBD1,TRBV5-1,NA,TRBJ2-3,TGCGCCAGCAGCTTGACGGACAGGGACTGGGATACGCAGTATTTT,CASSLTDRDWDTQYF
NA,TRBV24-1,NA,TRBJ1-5,TGTGCCACCAGTGATAGCGGTGGCAATCAGCCCCAGCATTTT,CATSDSGGNQPQHF
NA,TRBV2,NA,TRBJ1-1,TGTGCCAGCAGTGAAGGGGGGGGGACTGAAGCTTTCTTT,CASSEGGGTEAFF
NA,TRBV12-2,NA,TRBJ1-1,TGTGCAAGTCGCTTACTACTCATCCCCGGGAGGCGTATCGGTACTGAAGCTTTCTTT,CASRLLLIPGRRIGTEAFF
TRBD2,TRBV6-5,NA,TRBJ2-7,TGTGCCAGCAGTGACTCCGGGACTAACTACGAGCAGTACTTC,CASSDSGTNYEQYF
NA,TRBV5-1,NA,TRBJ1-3,TGCGCCAGCAGCTTGGTTTCAGGGTATGGAAACACCATATATTTT,CASSLVSGYGNTIYF
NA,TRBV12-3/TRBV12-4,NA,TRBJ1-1,TGTGCCAGCAGTGTACAGGGTAACACTGAAGCTTTCTTT,CASSVQGNTEAFF
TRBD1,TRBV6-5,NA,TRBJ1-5,TGTGCCAGCAGTCAGGGGGGCAAGAGGGATCAGCCCCAGCATTTT,CASSQGGKRDQPQHF
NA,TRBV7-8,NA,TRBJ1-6,TGTGCCAGCAGTGACAGATCCTATAATTCACCCCTCCACTTT,CASSDRSYNSPLHF
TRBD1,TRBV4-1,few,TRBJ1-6,TGCGCCAGCAGCCAAGGACAGGGAGTGAGTTCACCCCTCCACTTT,CASSQGQGVSSPLHF
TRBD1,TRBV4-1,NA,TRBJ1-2,TGCGCCAGCAGCCGAGACAGGGGCCGCGATGGCTACACCTTC,CASSRDRGRDGYTF
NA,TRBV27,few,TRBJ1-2,TGTGCCAGCAGTCTACAAGGTAGAGGGTTGTACTATGGCTACACCTTC,CASSLQGRGLYYGYTF
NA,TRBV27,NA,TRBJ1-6,TGTGCCAGCAGTTTTAACAGACTAATTATGTCCCTCCACTTT,CASSFNRLIMSLHF
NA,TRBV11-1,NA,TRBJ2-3,TGTGCCAGCAGCCCCGGTGGTTGGAGGGATACGCAGTATTTT,CASSPGGWRDTQYF
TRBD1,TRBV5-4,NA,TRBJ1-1,TGTGCCAGCAGCGACGTGACAGGGGACACTGAAGCTTTCTTT,CASSDVTGDTEAFF
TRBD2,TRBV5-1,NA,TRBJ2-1,TGCGCCAGCAGCTCTCCCGGGGGGTCTAACGTTGAGCAGTTCTTC,CASSSPGGSNVEQFF
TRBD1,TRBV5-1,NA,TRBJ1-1,TGCGCCAGCAGCCCCTCAACAGGGGGCTACACTGAAGCTTTCTTT,CASSPSTGGYTEAFF
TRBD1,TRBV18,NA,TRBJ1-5,TGTGCCAGCTCACCACCATCTGAGACAGGGACCCCCAAGCATTTT,CASSPPSETGTPKHF
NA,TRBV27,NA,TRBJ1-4,TGTGCCAGCAGTTTAGCAGATGCAACTAATGAAAAACTGTTTTTT,CASSLADATNEKLFF
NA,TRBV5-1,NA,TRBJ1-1,TGCGCCAGCAGCTTGGAATTCGGGTCCACTGAAGCTTTCTTT,CASSLEFGSTEAFF
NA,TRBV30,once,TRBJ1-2,TGTGCCTGGAGCCCGGGGGGAGTCTATGGCTACACCTTC,CAWSPGGVYGYTF
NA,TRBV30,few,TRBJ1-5,TGTGCCTGGAGTGATAACAGGAGTATCAATCAGCCCCAGCATTTT,CAWSDNRSINQPQHF
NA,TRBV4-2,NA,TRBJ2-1,TGTGCCAGCAGCCCTTCGGCGGCAGGGATCCATGAGCAGTTCTTC,CASSPSAAGIHEQFF
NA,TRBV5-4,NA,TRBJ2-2,TGTGCCAGCAGCCCCCCACAGGGTTCAGGGACCGGGGAGCTGTTTTTT,CASSPPQGSGTGELFF
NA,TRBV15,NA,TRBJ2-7,TGTGCCACCAGCAGAGATCCGGGGACACGGGAGCAGTACTTC,CATSRDPGTREQYF
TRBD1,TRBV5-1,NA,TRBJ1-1,TGCGCCAGCAGCTTGGGGGGACAGGGTATCGCTGAAGCTTTCTTT,CASSLGGQGIAEAFF
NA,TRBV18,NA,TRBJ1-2,TGTGCCAGCTCACCTCCGACCAGGGTAACCTATGGCTACACCTTC,CASSPPTRVTYGYTF
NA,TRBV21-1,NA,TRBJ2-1,TGTGCCAGCCGGTGGGGGCCCGACAATGAGCAGTTCTTC,CASRWGPDNEQFF